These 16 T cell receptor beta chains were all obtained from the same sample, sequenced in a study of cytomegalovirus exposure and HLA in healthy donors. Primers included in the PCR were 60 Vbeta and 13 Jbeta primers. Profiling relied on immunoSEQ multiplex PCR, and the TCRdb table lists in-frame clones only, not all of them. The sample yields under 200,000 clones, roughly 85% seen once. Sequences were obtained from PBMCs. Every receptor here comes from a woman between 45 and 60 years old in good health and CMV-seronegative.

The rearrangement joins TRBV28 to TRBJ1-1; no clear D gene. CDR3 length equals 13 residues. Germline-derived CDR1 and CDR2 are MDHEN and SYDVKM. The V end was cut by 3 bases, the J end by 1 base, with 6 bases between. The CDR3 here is CASSFPKNTEAFF. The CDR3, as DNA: TGTGCCAGCAGTTTTCCCAAGAACACTGAAGCTTTCTTT.

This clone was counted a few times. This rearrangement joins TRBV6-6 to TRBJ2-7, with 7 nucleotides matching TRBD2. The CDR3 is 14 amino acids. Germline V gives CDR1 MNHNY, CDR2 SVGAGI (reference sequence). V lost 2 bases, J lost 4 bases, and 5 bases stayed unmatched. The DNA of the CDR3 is TGTGCCAGCAGTTACGGGGGGGAAAGGTACGAGCAGTACTTC. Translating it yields CASSYGGERYEQYF.

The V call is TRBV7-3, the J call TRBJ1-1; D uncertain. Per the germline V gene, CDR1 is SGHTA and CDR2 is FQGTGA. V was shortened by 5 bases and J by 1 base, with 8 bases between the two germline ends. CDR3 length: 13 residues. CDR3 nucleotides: TGTGCCAGCAGCCGGGTCACGAACACTGAAGCTTTCTTT. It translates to CASSRVTNTEAFF.

The CDR3 sequence is CASSSSGGYNEQFF. CDR3 coding DNA: TGTGCCAGTAGTTCAAGCGGAGGCTACAATGAGCAGTTCTTC. The chain has TRBV19 and TRBJ2-1; possible D gene TRBD2, 5 bases. V lost 5 bases and J lost 3, with 11 bases in between. This CDR3 contains 14 residues. CDR1 and CDR2 (germline): LNHDA, SQIVND (reference sequence).

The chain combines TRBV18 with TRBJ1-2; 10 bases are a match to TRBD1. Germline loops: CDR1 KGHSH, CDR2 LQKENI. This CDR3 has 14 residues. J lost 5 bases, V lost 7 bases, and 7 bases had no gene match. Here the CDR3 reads CASLSGDRGYGYTF. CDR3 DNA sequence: TGTGCCAGCTTGTCTGGGGACAGGGGTTATGGCTACACCTTC.

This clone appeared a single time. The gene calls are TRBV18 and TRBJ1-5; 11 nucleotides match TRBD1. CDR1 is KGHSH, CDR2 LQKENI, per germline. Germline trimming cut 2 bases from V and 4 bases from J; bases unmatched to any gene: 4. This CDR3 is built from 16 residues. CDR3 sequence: CASSPEGDRGNQPQHF. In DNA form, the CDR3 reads TGTGCCAGCTCACCAGAGGGGGACAGGGGGAATCAGCCCCAGCATTTT.

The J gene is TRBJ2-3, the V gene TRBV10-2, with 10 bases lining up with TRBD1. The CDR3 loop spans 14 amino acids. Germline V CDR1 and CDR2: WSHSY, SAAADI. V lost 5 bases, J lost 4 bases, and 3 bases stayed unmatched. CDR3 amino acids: CASSWDRGSDTQYF. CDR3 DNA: TGCGCCAGCAGTTGGGACAGGGGTTCAGATACGCAGTATTTT.

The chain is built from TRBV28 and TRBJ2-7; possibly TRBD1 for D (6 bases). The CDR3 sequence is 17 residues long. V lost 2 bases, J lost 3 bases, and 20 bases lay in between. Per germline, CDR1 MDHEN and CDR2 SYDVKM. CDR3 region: CASSLPGAGAAYYEQYF. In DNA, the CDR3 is TGTGCCAGCAGTTTACCCGGAGCAGGGGCAGCTTACTACGAGCAGTACTTC.

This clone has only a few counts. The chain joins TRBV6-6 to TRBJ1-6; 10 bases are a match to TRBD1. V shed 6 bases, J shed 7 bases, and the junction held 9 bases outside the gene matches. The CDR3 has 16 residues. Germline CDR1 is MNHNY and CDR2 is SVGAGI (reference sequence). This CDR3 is CASSPTGGGRNSPLHF. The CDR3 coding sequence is TGTGCCAGCAGCCCGACAGGGGGCGGCCGAAATTCACCCCTCCACTTT.

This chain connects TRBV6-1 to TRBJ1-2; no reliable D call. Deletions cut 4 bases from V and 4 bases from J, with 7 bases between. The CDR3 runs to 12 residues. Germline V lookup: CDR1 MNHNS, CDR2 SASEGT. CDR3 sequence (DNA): TGTGCCAGCAGTGTAGCCGGCTATGGCTACACCTTC. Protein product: CASSVAGYGYTF.

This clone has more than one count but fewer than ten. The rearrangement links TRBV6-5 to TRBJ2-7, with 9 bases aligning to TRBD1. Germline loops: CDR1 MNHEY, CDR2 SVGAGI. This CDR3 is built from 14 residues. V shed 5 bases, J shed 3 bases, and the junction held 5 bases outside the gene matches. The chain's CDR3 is CASSPGQGIYEQYF. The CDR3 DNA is TGTGCCAGCAGTCCTGGACAGGGGATCTACGAGCAGTACTTC.

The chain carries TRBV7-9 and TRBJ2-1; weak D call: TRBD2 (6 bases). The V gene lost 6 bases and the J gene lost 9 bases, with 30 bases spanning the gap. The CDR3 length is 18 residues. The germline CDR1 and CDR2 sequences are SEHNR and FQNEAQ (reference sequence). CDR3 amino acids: CASSSYLSTGGARGEQFF. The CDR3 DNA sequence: TGTGCCAGCAGTTCATATCTTTCAACCGGGGGAGCCCGGGGTGAGCAGTTCTTC.

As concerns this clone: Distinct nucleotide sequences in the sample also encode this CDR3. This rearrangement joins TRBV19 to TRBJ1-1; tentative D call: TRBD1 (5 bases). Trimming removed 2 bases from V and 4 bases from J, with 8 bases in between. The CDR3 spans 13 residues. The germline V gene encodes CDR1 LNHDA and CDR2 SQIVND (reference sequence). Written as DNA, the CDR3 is TGTGCCAGTAGTATATGGGGGGGCACTGAAGCTTTCTTT. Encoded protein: CASSIWGGTEAFF.

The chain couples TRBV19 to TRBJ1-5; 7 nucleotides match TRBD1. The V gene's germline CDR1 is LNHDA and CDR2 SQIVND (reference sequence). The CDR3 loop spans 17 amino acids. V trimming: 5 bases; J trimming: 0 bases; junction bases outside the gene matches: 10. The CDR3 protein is CASSSRTGPYSNQPQHF. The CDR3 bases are TGTGCCAGTAGTTCCCGGACAGGTCCGTATAGCAATCAGCCCCAGCATTTT.

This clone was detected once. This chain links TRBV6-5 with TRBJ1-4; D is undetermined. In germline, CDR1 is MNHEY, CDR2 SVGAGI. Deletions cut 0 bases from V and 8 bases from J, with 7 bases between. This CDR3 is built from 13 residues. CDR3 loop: CASSYSRNEKLFF. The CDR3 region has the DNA TGTGCCAGCAGTTACTCGAGGAACGAAAAACTGTTTTTT.

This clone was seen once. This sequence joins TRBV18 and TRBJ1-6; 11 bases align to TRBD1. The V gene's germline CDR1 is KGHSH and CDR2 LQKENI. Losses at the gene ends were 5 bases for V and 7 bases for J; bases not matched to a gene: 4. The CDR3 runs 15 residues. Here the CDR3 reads CASSDGQGANSPLHF. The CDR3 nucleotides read TGTGCCAGCTCAGACGGACAGGGGGCAAATTCACCCCTCCACTTT.